Listed below are T cell receptor beta chains from one sample, sequenced in a study of OX40 agonist ivuxolimab in advanced cancers. Measured with immunoSEQ multiplex PCR; TCRdb has only the in-frame clones, and not every one. The profile shows tens of thousands of clones, roughly 89% of them singletons. Sequences were derived from CD4+ or CD8+ T cells sorted from blood, sampled in a trial of the OX40 agonist ivuxolimab. Receptor source: an adult with an advanced solid tumor such as melanoma, head and neck, liver or kidney cancer. Both conserved end residues are part of each CDR3. D genes are given only for firm matches. Rows give clone size only sometimes, using once, few, many, or a class for an expanded clone.

>NA|NA|TRBJ1-2|TRBV28
TGTGCCAGCCTCAGGGGCCCTAACTATGGCTACACCTTC
CASLRGPNYGYTF
>NA|NA|TRBJ1-5|TRBV28
TGTGCCAGCAGTTTAGGGGCAGGCAATCAGCCCCAGCATTTT
CASSLGAGNQPQHF
>NA|NA|TRBJ1-5|TRBV5-6
TGTGCCAGCAGCTTGGGGGGGCAGCAAGGTCAGCCCCAGCATTTT
CASSLGGQQGQPQHF
>NA|once|TRBJ1-4|TRBV19
TGTGCCAGTAGTACCCTGGAGGCGCGGGATGAAAAACTGTTTTTT
CASSTLEARDEKLFF
>NA|NA|TRBJ2-2|TRBV27
TGTGCCAGCAGTCCATTTCGGAGGGTGGCGACCGGGGAGCTGTTTTTT
CASSPFRRVATGELFF
>NA|NA|TRBJ1-4|TRBV18
TGTGCCAGCTCACGCTCAGGTGGTGAAAAACTGTTTTTT
CASSRSGGEKLFF
>TRBD1|NA|TRBJ1-2|TRBV5-4
TGTGCCAGCAGCTTGGGGGGGGACAGGGATGGCTACACCTTC
CASSLGGDRDGYTF
>TRBD1|NA|TRBJ2-6|TRBV6-1
TGTGCCAGCACCTCGACAGGGTCTGGGGCCAACGTCCTGACTTTC
CASTSTGSGANVLTF
>NA|NA|TRBJ1-4|TRBV28
TGTGCCAGCAGTCTAGAGGCAGTTGAAAAACTGTTTTTT
CASSLEAVEKLFF
>TRBD1|few|TRBJ1-2|TRBV19
TGTGCCAGTAGTATTCGGACAGGGGATTGGTCTGGCTACACCTTC
CASSIRTGDWSGYTF
>NA|NA|TRBJ1-1|TRBV4-3
TGCGCCAGCAGCCCAGGGGCGACCTACAACACTGAAGCTTTCTTT
CASSPGATYNTEAFF
>NA|NA|TRBJ1-1|TRBV9
TGTGCCAGCAGCGTAGATGGGAAGGGCGCCTCTGGCACTGAAGCTTTCTTT
CASSVDGKGASGTEAFF
>TRBD1|NA|TRBJ1-1|TRBV30
TGTGCCTGGAGCCGGGAGCCAGGGGGCACTGAAGCTTTCTTT
CAWSREPGGTEAFF
>NA|NA|TRBJ1-2|TRBV29-1
TGCAGCGTTGAATTACTTCCCAACTATGGCCACACCTTC
CSVELLPNYGHTF
>NA|NA|TRBJ1-3|TRBV5-1
TGCGCCAGCAGCTTGGTAGGCAGCCAGAGGGGAAACACCATATATTTT
CASSLVGSQRGNTIYF
>TRBD2|NA|TRBJ2-1|TRBV19
TGTGCCAGTAGTCCCACTCTTAGCGGGAGGACTAGACGGTTCTTC
CASSPTLSGRTRRFF
>TRBD2|once|TRBJ2-3|TRBV28
TGTGCCAGCAGTTTAGCGGGAGAGAGGTCAGATACGCAGTATTTT
CASSLAGERSDTQYF
>TRBD1|NA|TRBJ2-1|TRBV7-9
TGTGCCAGCAGAAAATCCGGGACAGGAGGCTACAATGAGCAGTTCTTC
CASRKSGTGGYNEQFF
>NA|NA|TRBJ2-5|TRBV7-2
TGTGCCAGCAGCTTAGCGAGTCAGGGGGAGACCCAGTACTTC
CASSLASQGETQYF
>TRBD2|NA|TRBJ2-3|TRBV27
TGTGCCAGCAGCGGACTAGCGGGGAGCACAGATACGCAGTATTTT
CASSGLAGSTDTQYF
>NA|NA|TRBJ2-7|TRBV7-6
TGTGCCAGCAGCTTAGGGGGTGTCAGCTCCTACGAGCAGTACTTC
CASSLGGVSSYEQYF
>NA|NA|TRBJ1-5|TRBV10-3
TGTGCCATCAGCACCACCAGGGGTCAGCCCCAGCATTTT
CAISTTRGQPQHF
>NA|NA|TRBJ2-7|TRBV6-1
TGTGCCAGCAGCACCGGGAATACGAACTACGAGCAGTACTTC
CASSTGNTNYEQYF
>NA|NA|TRBJ1-4|TRBV9
TGTGCCAGCAGCGTAGAGGGGGGCAGGGGTGAAAAACTGTTTTTT
CASSVEGGRGEKLFF
>NA|NA|TRBJ2-7|TRBV29-1
TGCAGCGTTCTCACAGCGTCCTACGAGCAGTACTTC
CSVLTASYEQYF
>NA|NA|TRBJ2-7|TRBV5-1
TGCGCCAGCAGCCCCCGGCGGGGCCCACAGGGCTACGAGCAGTACTTC
CASSPRRGPQGYEQYF
>NA|NA|TRBJ2-2|TRBV19
TGTGCCAGTAGTATAGGGGGTCACGGGGAGCTGTTTTTT
CASSIGGHGELFF
>NA|NA|TRBJ2-3|TRBV7-9
TGTGCCAGCAGCTTAAGGGCACACACAGATACGCAGTATTTT
CASSLRAHTDTQYF
>NA|NA|TRBJ1-1|TRBV7-9
TGTGCCAGCAGCTCTGGGGGGAAAACTGAAGCTTTCTTT
CASSSGGKTEAFF
>NA|few|TRBJ1-1|TRBV6-1
TGTGCCAGCAGTGAAGGGGGGAGGAGAGCTTTCTTT
CASSEGGRRAFF
>NA|NA|TRBJ2-5|TRBV5-1
TGCGCCAGCACACCGGCGGCTAGTTCGGAGACCCAGTACTTC
CASTPAASSETQYF
>TRBD2|NA|TRBJ2-5|TRBV7-9
TGTGCCCTCGGGGGGGGTCAAGAGACCCAGTACTTC
CALGGGQETQYF
>NA|NA|TRBJ1-2|TRBV5-1
TGCGCCAGCAGCTTGGATGGTACCAATGGCTACACCTTC
CASSLDGTNGYTF
>TRBD2|NA|TRBJ2-5|TRBV6-5
TGTGCCAGCAGTTTAGCGGGGGCCGTAGGAGAGACCCAGTACTTC
CASSLAGAVGETQYF
>NA|NA|TRBJ1-4|TRBV18
TGTGCCAGCTCAATCGGACAGAGAGCAGGTGAAAAACTGTTTTTT
CASSIGQRAGEKLFF
>NA|NA|TRBJ2-7|TRBV28
TGTGCCAGCAGTTTACAGGGTTACGAGCAGTACTTC
CASSLQGYEQYF
>NA|NA|TRBJ2-7|TRBV20-1
TGCAGTGCTAGGGGCAGGGGGGAACAGTACTTC
CSARGRGEQYF
>TRBD2|NA|TRBJ2-5|TRBV6-5
TGTGCCAGCAGTCTCAGCGGGGGAGCCCAAGAGACCCAGTACTTC
CASSLSGGAQETQYF
>NA|NA|TRBJ2-1|TRBV10-2
TGCGCCAGCAGTGGGGCTAGTATTTATGAGCAGTTCTTC
CASSGASIYEQFF
>NA|NA|TRBJ1-2|TRBV30
TGTGCCTGGAGTCTCGACGTGGATGATGGCTACACCTTC
CAWSLDVDDGYTF
>NA|NA|TRBJ1-3|TRBV7-9
TGTGCCAGCAGCGTAAGCCGGGACACCATATATTTT
CASSVSRDTIYF
>TRBD1|once|TRBJ2-1|TRBV18
TGTGCCAGCTCACGTGCAGGGGGCGAAGCTGCCAATGAGCAGTTCTTC
CASSRAGGEAANEQFF
>NA|few|TRBJ2-7|TRBV28
TGTGCCAGCAGATCCCGCTACGAGCAGTACTTC
CASRSRYEQYF
>NA|NA|TRBJ2-1|TRBV28
TGTGCCAGCAGCGGGGAAGGATACAATGAGCAGTTCTTC
CASSGEGYNEQFF
>NA|NA|TRBJ2-2|TRBV5-1
TGCGCCAGCAGCTTTCCTCCCGACACCGGGGAGCTGTTTTTT
CASSFPPDTGELFF
>TRBD1|NA|TRBJ2-5|TRBV5-8
TGTGCCAGCAGCTTGACCAACAGGGGATTCCAAGAGACCCAGTACTTC
CASSLTNRGFQETQYF